The 26 T cell receptor beta chains listed next were all sequenced from one sample in a study of vaccination and CD4 T cells after COVID-19. Sequence data for DNA of cultured CD4+ T cells were generated by the Oncomine TCR Beta short-read assay. TCRdb re-called the PCR reads through MiXCR, storing one row per CDR3 protein. The sample lists 15,000 to 20,000 distinct CDR3 sequences; approximately 28% were seen once. The treatment was: roughly 11-day PBMC culture with coronavirus spike peptide pools or control peptides (ViraFEST assay). These receptors have no known antigen. The specimen was cultured CD4+ T cells from blood. The receptors originated from a human donor with COVID-19.

This clonotype turned up a few times. The rearrangement links TRBV5-5 to TRBJ2-7; 8 bases agree with TRBD1. CDR3 length equals 14 residues. The V and J ends lost 4 bases and 12 bases, in that order; junction bases with no gene match: 15. The V gene's germline CDR1 is SGHKS and CDR2 YYEKEE (reference sequence). Here the CDR3 DNA reads TGTGCCAGCAGCACCGGACAGGGCGCCCCAACGAGGTACTTC. Its protein is CASSTGQGAPTRYF. Together with reference TRBV5-5 and TRBJ2-7, the CDR3 gives the full variable domain: DAGVTQSPTHLIKTRGQQVTLRCSPISGHKSVSWYQQVLGQGPQFIFQYYEKEERGRGNFPDRFSARQFPNYSSELNVNALLLGDSALYLCASSTGQGAPTRYFGPGTRLTVT.

Only a few counts were recorded for this clonotype. The genes are TRBV6-5 and TRBJ1-1; 9 nucleotides match TRBD1. Germline CDR1 is MNHEY and CDR2 is SVGAGI. V trimming: 2 bases; J trimming: 3 bases; junction bases outside the gene matches: 1. This CDR3 is built from 14 residues. CDR3 DNA sequence: TGTGCCAGCAGTTACAGGACAGGGGACACTGAAGCTTTCTTT. Its protein product is CASSYRTGDTEAFF.

This clonotype has just a few counts. The rearrangement uses TRBV7-6 and TRBJ2-7; 7 nucleotides match TRBD1. V shed 5 bases and J 2 bases; nucleotides not matched to a gene: 6. There are 14 residues in the CDR3. The germline CDR1 and CDR2 sequences are SGHVS and FNYEAQ. In DNA form, the CDR3 reads TGTGCCAGCAGCAAAGACAGGGCCACCTACGAGCAGTACTTC. Translating it yields CASSKDRATYEQYF.

The CDR3 here is CATSRDLAGGEETQYF. CDR3 sequence (DNA): TGTGCCACCAGCAGAGATCTCGCAGGGGGAGAAGAGACCCAGTACTTC. This chain links TRBV15 with TRBJ2-5; TRBD1 matches 7 bases. V lost 0 bases to trimming and J lost 3 bases; unmatched junction nucleotides: 7. The CDR3 covers 16 residues. CDR1 and CDR2 (germline): LNHNV, YYDKDF (reference sequence). Together with reference TRBV15 and TRBJ2-5, the CDR3 gives the full variable domain: DAMVIQNPRYQVTQFGKPVTLSCSQTLNHNVMYWYQQKSSQAPKLLFHYYDKDFNNEADTPDNFQSRRPNTSFCFLDIRSPGLGDTAMYLCATSRDLAGGEETQYFGPGTRLLVL.

This clonotype was found once. J is TRBJ1-2 and V is TRBV5-1; D remains ambiguous. Germline V gives CDR1 SGHRS, CDR2 YFSETQ. Trimming took off 4 bases at V and 3 bases at J, with 10 bases between the two ends. This CDR3 has 13 amino acids. The CDR3 is CASSEVLDYGYTF. CDR3 in DNA: TGCGCCAGCAGCGAGGTTTTGGACTATGGCTACACCTTC.

This rearrangement joins TRBV19 to TRBJ2-7, with 8 bases identical to TRBD1. The J segment lost 3 bases and the V segment lost 2 bases, leaving 3 bases of the junction unmatched. This CDR3 has 14 residues. Germline V gene sequence: CDR1 LNHDA, CDR2 SQIVND (reference sequence). The CDR3 DNA reads as TGTGCCAGTAGTATAAATACAGGGGGCTACGAGCAGTACTTC. Amino acid sequence: CASSINTGGYEQYF.

V usage is TRBV19 and J usage is TRBJ1-5; D possibly corresponds to TRBD1 (6 bases). Trimming left V 5 bases short and J 1 base short, with 15 bases between. Germline V gene lookup returns CDR1 LNHDA and CDR2 SQIVND (reference sequence). The length of the CDR3 is 16 residues. Written as DNA, the CDR3 is TGTGCCAGTAGTGCCCCCGGGACATCCAGCAATCAGCCCCAGCATTTT. Translation gives CASSAPGTSSNQPQHF.

This clonotype was detected a few times. The chain employs TRBV7-9 and TRBJ2-3; perhaps D is TRBD1 or TRBD2 (5 bases each). V was pared by 5 bases and J by 0 bases, with 12 bases between. The CDR3 spans 15 residues. Germline loops: CDR1 SEHNR, CDR2 FQNEAQ (reference sequence). This CDR3 is CASSPFGGSTDTQYF. The CDR3 DNA sequence: TGTGCCAGCAGCCCGTTTGGGGGTAGCACAGATACGCAGTATTTT.

The chain is built from TRBV28 and TRBJ2-7; D tentatively fits TRBD1 or TRBD2 (5 bases each). Germline values: CDR1 MDHEN, CDR2 SYDVKM. CDR3 length equals 15 residues. Trimming took off 7 bases at V and 2 bases at J, with 18 bases between the two ends. The CDR3: CASTPPGTKTYEQYF. The CDR3 bases are TGTGCCAGCACCCCGCCGGGGACCAAAACCTACGAGCAGTACTTC.

This chain joins TRBV11-3 and TRBJ2-5, with 11 positions matching TRBD2. Trimming cost V 4 bases and J 1 base; bases outside gene matches: 2. The CDR3 extends over 15 amino acids. The germline V gene encodes CDR1 SGHNT and CDR2 YENEEA. CDR3 residues: CASSSGTSGQETQYF. CDR3 DNA: TGTGCCAGCAGCTCCGGGACTAGCGGCCAAGAGACCCAGTACTTC.

The rearrangement joins TRBV18 to TRBJ1-1, with D tentatively TRBD1 (5 bases). The CDR3 extends over 15 amino acids. Trimming left V 0 bases short and J 4 bases short, with 12 bases between. Germline V gene lookup returns CDR1 KGHSH and CDR2 LQKENI. CDR3 in amino acids: CASSPPTGGGTEAFF. CDR3 DNA sequence: TGTGCCAGCTCACCACCGACGGGGGGTGGCACTGAAGCTTTCTTT.

In its sample, this clonotype was seen a few times. The chain joins TRBV6-1 to TRBJ1-2; tentatively, D is TRBD1 (5 bases). This CDR3 contains 13 residues. Deletions cut 6 bases from V and 0 bases from J, with 8 bases between. The germline V gene has CDR1 MNHNS and CDR2 SASEGT. CDR3 bases: TGTGCCAGCAGAGAGACAGCTAACTATGGCTACACCTTC. Translating it yields CASRETANYGYTF.

This clonotype was found a few times. The J gene is TRBJ1-1, the V gene TRBV12-3 or TRBV12-4, with 10 bases matching TRBD1. The CDR3 has 17 residues. Trimming at V came to 6 bases and at J to 0 bases, leaving 10 bases not matched to a gene. The CDR3 DNA reads as TGTGCCAGCAGGGGAGACAGGGGGCGACCGCTGAACACTGAAGCTTTCTTT. Translating gives CASRGDRGRPLNTEAFF.

This clonotype was detected a few times. J is TRBJ1-1 and V is TRBV20-1; D possibly corresponds to TRBD1 (5 bases). The V gene's germline CDR1 is DFQATT and CDR2 SNEGSKA (reference sequence). The CDR3 loop spans 15 amino acids. With 3 bases removed from V and 1 base from J, the gap between germline ends came to 15 bases. Written as DNA, the CDR3 is TGCAGTGCTAGTAGCCACGGGGGGGAGAACACTGAAGCTTTCTTT. It is translated as CSASSHGGENTEAFF.

This clonotype was detected only a few times. The rearrangement uses TRBV25-1 and TRBJ1-2; unclear D gene. CDR1 and CDR2 from the germline V gene are MGHDK and SYGVNS. The CDR3 runs to 16 residues. The germline V and J ends were trimmed by 0 bases and 4 bases, with 15 bases remaining between them. For the CDR3, the DNA is TGTGCCAGCAGTGAATACGGCCTTGGGAAGCGCTATGGCTACACCTTC. Translating it yields CASSEYGLGKRYGYTF.

This clonotype was seen once. The rearrangement uses TRBV7-2 and TRBJ2-7, with TRBD2 as a possible D gene (5 bases). This CDR3 is 13 amino acids long. Germline values: CDR1 SGHTA, CDR2 FQGNSA. The V gene lost 0 bases and the J gene lost 4 bases, with 7 bases spanning the gap. The CDR3 DNA sequence: TGTGCCAGCAGCTTAGCTGGGGAGTACGAGCAGTACTTC. Its translation: CASSLAGEYEQYF. Full variable domain (rest looked up from reference TRBV7-2 and TRBJ2-7): GAGVSQSPSNKVTEKGKDVELRCDPISGHTALYWYRQSLGQGLEFLIYFQGNSAPDKSGLPSDRFSAERTGGSVSTLTIQRTQQEDSAVYLCASSLAGEYEQYFGPGTRLTVT.

J is TRBJ2-5 and V is TRBV7-2, with D possibly being TRBD1 (6 bases). Trimming cost V 1 base and J 5 bases, with 11 bases left between them. Germline values: CDR1 SGHTA, CDR2 FQGNSA. The CDR3 extends over 14 amino acids. The CDR3 loop reads CASSLGGGLETQYF. The CDR3, as DNA: TGTGCCAGCAGCTTAGGTGGGGGCCTGGAGACCCAGTACTTC.

In this sample, this clonotype is medium-sized. One end of the junction fails to match germline, which may point to a read error. This rearrangement joins TRBV7-7 to TRBJ2-5, with D possibly being TRBD1 or TRBD2 (6 bases each). CDR3 length: 16 amino acids. CDR1 SSHAT and CDR2 FNYEAQ come from the germline V gene (reference sequence). DNA for the CDR3: TGTGCTAGCAGCTTAGCTTTCGGGGGCCACCAAGAGACCCAGTACTTC. As protein: CASSLAFGGHQETQYF.

The rearrangement uses TRBV19 and TRBJ2-5, with 13 bases aligning to TRBD2. With V trimmed by 6 bases and J by 2 bases, 9 bases remained unmatched. Germline V lookup: CDR1 LNHDA, CDR2 SQIVND (reference sequence). This CDR3 has 17 residues. CDR3 nucleotides: TGTGCCAGTAGAAGATCACTAGCGGGGGGGCGACAAGAGACCCAGTACTTC. Translating it yields CASRRSLAGGRQETQYF.

The rearrangement links TRBV20-1 to TRBJ2-1; the D gene could be TRBD1 or TRBD2 (6 bases each). Looked up from germline, CDR1 is DFQATT and CDR2 is SNEGSKA (reference sequence). This CDR3 has 14 amino acids. The ends were cut back, 0 bases at V and 14 bases at J, with 20 bases in the middle. The CDR3 sequence: CSAREAGEASGEFF. In DNA, the CDR3 is TGCAGTGCTAGAGAGGCAGGGGAGGCTTCTGGGGAGTTCTTC.

V and J are TRBV5-1 and TRBJ2-3; 9 bases are a match to TRBD2. This CDR3 comprises 16 residues. V lost 0 bases, J lost 4 bases, and 6 bases stayed unmatched. The germline CDR1 and CDR2 sequences are SGHRS and YFSETQ. CDR3 nucleotide sequence: TGCGCCAGCAGCTTGGGCCCTAGCGGGGAGTCAGATACGCAGTATTTT. Encoded protein: CASSLGPSGESDTQYF.

This sequence joins TRBV7-3 and TRBJ2-3; TRBD2 matches at 8 bases. V trimming: 5 bases; J trimming: 0 bases; junction bases outside the gene matches: 7. The length of the CDR3 is 16 residues. CDR1 SGHTA and CDR2 FQGTGA come from the germline V gene. CDR3 bases: TGTGCCAGCAGCCCCGAGCGGGGGCGGAGCACAGATACGCAGTATTTT. Its translation is CASSPERGRSTDTQYF.

This clonotype was counted between two and nine times. The chain joins TRBV5-4 to TRBJ2-1; no firm D call. The CDR3 is made up of 14 amino acids. Germline lookup yields CDR1 SGHNT and CDR2 YYREEE (reference sequence). The V gene lost 2 bases and the J gene lost 8 bases, with 14 bases spanning the gap. The CDR3 sequence: CASSLQGNRDEQFF. As DNA, the CDR3 is TGTGCCAGCAGCTTACAAGGCAATAGGGATGAGCAGTTCTTC.

The chain links TRBV19 to TRBJ2-3; D unresolved. Germline lookup yields CDR1 LNHDA and CDR2 SQIVND (reference sequence). Trimming took 3 bases from V and 4 from J, leaving 5 bases between them. The length of the CDR3 is 12 residues. CDR3 DNA: TGTGCCAGTAGTATGAACGCAGATACGCAGTATTTT. Protein sequence: CASSMNADTQYF. The variable domain in full, completed from reference TRBV19 and TRBJ2-3, reads DGGITQSPKYLFRKEGQNVTLSCEQNLNHDAMYWYRQDPGQGLRLIYYSQIVNDFQKGDIAEGYSVSREKKESFPLTVTSAQKNPTAFYLCASSMNADTQYFGPGTRLTVL.

Only a few counts were recorded for this clonotype. V gene TRBV6-1 combines with J gene TRBJ2-3; D tentatively fits TRBD1 or TRBD2 (5 bases each). Germline lookup yields CDR1 MNHNS and CDR2 SASEGT. The CDR3 consists of 15 residues. Trimming took off 6 bases at V and 0 bases at J, with 13 bases between the two ends. The CDR3 DNA follows: TGTGCCAGCAGCGCCGGGACGGTGAGCACAGATACGCAGTATTTT. Its translation: CASSAGTVSTDTQYF.

This clonotype was picked up a small number of times. This sequence joins TRBV5-5 and TRBJ1-2, with D possibly matching TRBD1 (6 bases). Trimming left V 0 bases short and J 6 bases short, with 15 bases between. Germline CDR1 SGHKS, CDR2 YYEKEE (reference sequence). The CDR3 sequence is 15 residues long. The chain's CDR3 is CASSLAGANGHGYTF. CDR3 coding DNA: TGTGCCAGCAGCTTGGCGGGGGCGAACGGTCATGGCTACACCTTC. The entire variable domain, with the rest obtained from reference TRBV5-5 and TRBJ1-2, is as follows: DAGVTQSPTHLIKTRGQQVTLRCSPISGHKSVSWYQQVLGQGPQFIFQYYEKEERGRGNFPDRFSARQFPNYSSELNVNALLLGDSALYLCASSLAGANGHGYTFGSGTRLTVV.